Listed here are 10 T cell receptor beta chains from one sample, sequenced in a study of response to subunit inactivated influenza vaccine (dated by TCRdb to 2017 to 2018). The library came from RT-PCR. TCRdb names Illumina HiSeq 2500 as the instrument used. The raw public data were reprocessed by TCRdb itself: fastp quality trimming at Q25, MiXCR clonotype calling, in-frame beta chains only. Rows matching on CDR3 protein sequence are summarized as one entry with the most common DNA and genes. This sample holds 560,000 or so distinct CDR3 sequences; approximately 7.7% were observed only once. Over 10% of the sample lies in the top ten. Sample: PBMCs from blood, taken roughly 24 months after vaccination. These receptors all come from a man aged 50-75 years who received an inactivated influenza vaccine. Donor details come from another sample of the same person, matched by shared clones.

This clonotype showed up many times. V is TRBV4-3 and J is TRBJ2-2; 7 nucleotides line up with TRBD2. The V gene end was trimmed by 1 base and the J gene end by 0 bases; junction bases not matched to a gene: 5. The CDR3 is 17 amino acids. The germline gives CDR1 LGHNA, CDR2 YSLEER. The CDR3 DNA reads as TGCGCCAGCAGCCAAGTGGGGGGGATCGCGAACACCGGGGAGCTGTTTTTT. It yields the protein CASSQVGGIANTGELFF.

This clonotype turned up a few times. The V call is TRBV7-6, the J call TRBJ2-3; D may be TRBD1 or TRBD2 (5 bases each). The CDR3 totals 16 residues. The germline V and J ends were trimmed by 3 bases and 0 bases, with 13 bases remaining between them. Germline-derived CDR1 and CDR2 are SGHVS and FNYEAQ. The CDR3 here is CASSLNYRTSTDTQYF. The DNA for the CDR3 is TGTGCCAGCAGCTTGAATTACAGGACTAGCACAGATACGCAGTATTTT.

This clonotype occurred a few times. The chain is built from TRBV20-1 and TRBJ2-1; D gene uncertain. The CDR3 is 13 amino acids. Germline V gives CDR1 DFQATT, CDR2 SNEGSKA (reference sequence). Trimming cost V 1 base and J 12 bases, with 16 bases left between them. The CDR3 protein is CSARATTAVSQFF. For the CDR3, the DNA is TGCAGTGCTAGAGCAACGACGGCCGTCTCGCAGTTCTTC.

Details on this clonotype: One end of the junction does not line up with germline, which may come from a read error. The rearrangement uses TRBV12-3 or TRBV12-4 and TRBJ1-5; D is perhaps TRBD1 (6 bases). CDR3 length equals 13 residues. The CDR3 DNA reads as TGTGCCAGCAGTTTAGACAGGGATCAGCCCCAGCTTTTT. This translates into CASSLDRDQPQLF.

This clonotype was counted only a few times. The chain links TRBV6-2 or TRBV6-3 to TRBJ1-1; weak D call: TRBD1 (6 bases). V dropped 5 bases and J dropped 4 bases, with 17 bases sitting between them. The CDR3 runs 15 residues. Germline CDR1 MNHEY, CDR2 SVGEGT. The chain's CDR3 is CASSRALTGTTEAFF. The CDR3, as DNA: TGTGCCAGCAGTCGCGCCTTAACAGGGACCACTGAAGCTTTCTTT.

This clonotype was seen a handful of times. The rearrangement joins TRBV29-1 to TRBJ1-2; possibly TRBD1 for D (6 bases). CDR1 is SQVTM, CDR2 ANQGSEA, per germline. Trimming left V 3 bases short and J 2 bases short, with 13 bases between. CDR3 length: 14 residues. CDR3 bases: TGCAGCGTTGATACGGGGGCAGCCAACTATGGCTACACCTTC. Translated: CSVDTGAANYGYTF. The full variable domain, its missing parts supplied by reference TRBV29-1 and TRBJ1-2, is SAVISQKPSRDICQRGTSLTIQCQVDSQVTMMFWYRQQPGQSLTLIATANQGSEATYESGFVIDKFPISRPNLTFSTLTVSNMSPEDSSIYLCSVDTGAANYGYTFGSGTRLTVV.

Many counts were recorded for this clonotype. This chain uses TRBV5-5 with TRBJ1-1, with D uncertain. The CDR3 runs to 15 residues. CDR1 is SGHKS, CDR2 YYEKEE, per germline (reference sequence). V was clipped by 0 bases and J by 0 bases, with 9 bases between them. The CDR3 loop reads CASSLGTNMNTEAFF. Written as DNA, the CDR3 is TGTGCCAGCAGCTTGGGAACGAACATGAACACTGAAGCTTTCTTT.

This clonotype was seen more than once but under ten times. V is TRBV20-1 and J is TRBJ1-4; 8 bases are shared with TRBD1. Germline CDR1 DFQATT, CDR2 SNEGSKA (reference sequence). The CDR3 runs 15 residues. V lost 4 bases and J lost 8; bases outside the gene matches: 12. CDR3 nucleotides: TGCAGTGCTACTCGTTCCAGGGGGCTTGGCGAAAAACTGTTTTTT. It encodes CSATRSRGLGEKLFF.

The CDR3 DNA is TGTGCCAGCAGCCAAACGACTAGCCCGACGCAGTATTTT. Translation gives CASSQTTSPTQYF. This chain uses TRBV4-2 with TRBJ2-3, with 7 nucleotides matching TRBD2. This CDR3 contains 13 residues. Looked up from germline, CDR1 is LGHNA and CDR2 is YNFKEQ. With 2 bases clipped from V and 9 bases from J, the junction kept 5 bases outside the gene matches.

This clonotype was seen a handful of times. CDR3 sequence reads: CASSPGTEAQETQYF. CDR3 coding DNA: TGTGCCAGCAGTCCCGGGACAGAGGCTCAAGAGACCCAGTACTTC. The chain employs TRBV27 and TRBJ2-5; 7 bases are a match to TRBD1. Germline CDR1 MNHEY, CDR2 SMNVEV (reference sequence). CDR3 length: 15 residues. Germline trimming cut 5 bases from V and 2 bases from J; bases unmatched to any gene: 8.